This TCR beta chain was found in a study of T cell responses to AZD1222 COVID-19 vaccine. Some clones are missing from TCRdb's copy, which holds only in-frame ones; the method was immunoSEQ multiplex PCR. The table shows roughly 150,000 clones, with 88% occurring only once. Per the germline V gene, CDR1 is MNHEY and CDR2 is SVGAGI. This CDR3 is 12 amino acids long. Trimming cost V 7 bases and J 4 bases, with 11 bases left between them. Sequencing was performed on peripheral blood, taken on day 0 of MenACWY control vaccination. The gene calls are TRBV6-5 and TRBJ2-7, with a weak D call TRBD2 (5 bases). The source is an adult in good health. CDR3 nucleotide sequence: TGTGCCAGCACAGCGGCTATTTACGAGCAGTACTTC. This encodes CASTAAIYEQYF.